This T cell receptor beta chain appears in the sequencing data of a study of cytomegalovirus exposure and HLA in healthy donors. On the study more broadly: A prior analysis found about 120 million unique TCR beta sequences from 150 million to 200 million T cells. Study-wide findings and caveats: The classifier reportedly diagnosed cytomegalovirus status with high specificity and sensitivity.

Germline CDR1 is LNHDA and CDR2 is SQIVND (reference sequence). The V end lost 5 bases, the J end lost 5 bases, and 10 bases lay between the germline ends. This CDR3 is built from 13 residues. PCR employed 60 Vbeta and 13 Jbeta primers. Measured with immunoSEQ multiplex PCR; TCRdb has only the in-frame clones, and not every one. The sample records roughly 140,000 clones, approximately 77% being singletons. A note on this clone: Antigen unknown.

The chain combines TRBV19 with TRBJ1-5, with D hard to call. Specimen: PBMCs. The sequence came from a woman aged 50 to 60 in good health and CMV-seronegative. CDR3 in DNA: TGTGCCAGTAGTGTCAACTCCGATCAGCCCCAGCATTTT. This sequence encodes CASSVNSDQPQHF.